The 20 T cell receptor beta chains in this list originate from one sample, sequenced in a study of CD8+ T cells in alopecia areata. The treatment here: oral pan-JAK inhibitor, 5-10 mg twice daily. Sequencing templates came from extracted RNA that was reverse transcribed into cDNA. TCRdb's copy holds only in-frame clones and misses some; the assay was immunoSEQ multiplex PCR. The sample lists about 110,000 clones; roughly 89% were seen once. Specimen: CD8+ T cells sorted from blood, collected at week 24, from a patient treated with tofacitinib. The source of these receptors is a human donor with alopecia areata.

V usage is TRBV7-9 and J usage is TRBJ2-7; D unclear. The CDR3 is 12 amino acids. V was trimmed by 4 bases and J by 0 bases, leaving 4 bases between them. Germline CDR1 and CDR2: SEHNR and FQNEAQ (reference sequence). CDR3 DNA sequence: TGTGCCAGCAGCTCGAGCTCCTACGAGCAGTACTTC. It yields the protein CASSSSSYEQYF.

The genes are TRBV7-2 and TRBJ2-7, with 8 bases matching TRBD2. V dropped 1 base and J dropped 1; count of bases not matched to a gene: 3. Germline values: CDR1 SGHTA, CDR2 FQGNSA. This CDR3 comprises 15 residues. CDR3 sequence: CASSLGGGHSYEQYF. The CDR3 bases are TGTGCCAGCAGCTTAGGCGGGGGGCATTCCTACGAGCAGTACTTC.

The rearrangement uses TRBV4-3 and TRBJ2-3; possible D gene TRBD2, 5 bases. The length of the CDR3 is 17 residues. Per germline, CDR1 LGHNA and CDR2 YSLEER. The V and J ends lost 0 bases and 0 bases respectively, with 13 bases between them. For the CDR3, the DNA is TGCGCCAGCAGCCAAGAAGGAGTAGCGACTAGCACAGATACGCAGTATTTT. It encodes CASSQEGVATSTDTQYF.

The chain is built from TRBV5-1 and TRBJ1-5, with a possible D match to TRBD1 (6 bases). The CDR3 loop spans 13 amino acids. Trimming took off 5 bases at V and 5 bases at J, with 11 bases between the two ends. The germline gives CDR1 SGHRS, CDR2 YFSETQ. The CDR3 nucleotides are TGCGCCAGCAGGACAGGCGTTGATCAGCCCCAGCATTTT. Amino acid sequence: CASRTGVDQPQHF.

This clone has only one observation. This chain connects TRBV4-3 to TRBJ2-1, with D perhaps matching TRBD2 (6 bases). Trimming took off 3 bases at V and 9 bases at J, with 18 bases between the two ends. The germline V gene has CDR1 LGHNA and CDR2 YSLEER. The CDR3 length is 15 residues. The CDR3 protein is CASSQTTSRAAEQFF. CDR3 in DNA: TGCGCCAGCAGCCAGACGACTAGTCGAGCCGCTGAGCAGTTCTTC.

CDR3: CATQTGEYEQFF. CDR3 coding DNA: TGTGCCACTCAAACAGGGGAATATGAGCAGTTCTTC. This chain uses TRBV19 with TRBJ2-1; TRBD1 aligns across 7 bases. This CDR3 is built from 12 residues. The J segment lost 8 bases and the V segment lost 10 bases, leaving 8 bases of the junction unmatched. The V gene's germline CDR1 is LNHDA and CDR2 SQIVND (reference sequence).

With regard to this clone: Other DNA sequences of this sample code for an identical CDR3. The CDR3 sequence is CASSLGNQPQHF. DNA of the CDR3: TGTGCCAGCAGCTTAGGAAATCAGCCCCAGCATTTT. The genes are TRBV5-6 and TRBJ1-5; D not resolved. CDR3 length: 12 amino acids. V was shortened by 2 bases and J by 4 bases, with 4 bases between the two germline ends. Germline lookup yields CDR1 SGHDT and CDR2 YYEEEE.

The chain has TRBV7-9 and TRBJ2-2; tentatively, D is TRBD2 (5 bases). Germline CDR1 is SEHNR and CDR2 is FQNEAQ (reference sequence). Trimming took off 5 bases at V and 6 bases at J, with 19 bases between the two ends. The CDR3 runs 16 residues. CDR3 sequence: CASSHVRVRVAGELFF. The CDR3 coding sequence is TGTGCCAGCAGCCACGTTCGAGTGCGGGTCGCCGGGGAGCTGTTTTTT.

Here the CDR3 DNA reads TGTGCCAGCATCACAGGTTACACCTACGAGCAGTACTTC. It encodes CASITGYTYEQYF. The chain carries TRBV2 and TRBJ2-7, with D perhaps TRBD1 (5 bases). The V end was cut by 7 bases, the J end by 2 bases, with 12 bases between. Germline V CDR1 and CDR2: SNHLY, FYNNEI. CDR3 length: 13 amino acids.

This chain links TRBV4-1 with TRBJ1-5; D remains unclear. Deletions cut 1 base from V and 6 bases from J, with 13 bases between. Per germline, CDR1 MGHRA and CDR2 YSYEKL. CDR3 length equals 15 residues. This CDR3 reads CASSQGAGMGQPQHF. The CDR3 nucleotides read TGCGCCAGCAGCCAAGGAGCGGGGATGGGTCAGCCCCAGCATTTT.

Only one count was recorded for this clone. V gene TRBV11-2 combines with J gene TRBJ2-3; 7 bases are a match to TRBD2. CDR1 and CDR2 (germline): SGHAT, FQNNGV. CDR3 length equals 18 residues. With V trimmed by 1 base and J by 3 bases, 13 bases remained unmatched. The CDR3: CASSLAPKAGLGTDTQYF. For the CDR3, the DNA is TGTGCCAGCAGCTTAGCACCTAAAGCGGGGCTTGGGACAGATACGCAGTATTTT.

The chain combines TRBV29-1 with TRBJ1-1; D is unclear. The CDR3 sequence is 11 residues long. V was shortened by 4 bases and J by 6 bases, with 9 bases between the two germline ends. Germline V lookup: CDR1 SQVTM, CDR2 ANQGSEA. DNA for the CDR3: TGCAGCGTTGTGTACTGGGCTGAAGCTTTCTTT. Translated: CSVVYWAEAFF.

This clone turned up a few times. The genes are TRBV18 and TRBJ1-5; 10 positions match TRBD1. Germline values: CDR1 KGHSH, CDR2 LQKENI. CDR3 size: 18 residues. V lost 3 bases, J lost 4 bases, and 12 bases stayed unmatched. The CDR3 region has the DNA TGTGCCAGCTCACCGGGGACAGGGGAAATTGGTAGTAATCAGCCCCAGCATTTT. Translated: CASSPGTGEIGSNQPQHF.

This chain uses TRBV14 with TRBJ1-6, with D perhaps matching TRBD1 (5 bases). V was trimmed by 1 base and J by 9 bases, leaving 13 bases between them. CDR3 length equals 15 residues. The V gene's germline CDR1 is SGHDN and CDR2 FVKESK. The CDR3 nucleotides are TGTGCCAGCAGCCAAGTCCGATTGGGGGTTTCACCCCTCCACTTT. Translation gives CASSQVRLGVSPLHF.

This clone was seen a handful of times. J is TRBJ2-4 and V is TRBV18; D is ambiguous. Trimming cost V 0 bases and J 5 bases, with 14 bases left between them. The germline gives CDR1 KGHSH, CDR2 LQKENI. The CDR3 extends over 16 amino acids. The CDR3: CASSPPFQARENIQYF. As DNA, the CDR3 is TGTGCCAGCTCACCACCCTTCCAGGCTCGTGAAAACATTCAGTACTTC. The variable domain in full, with the rest retrieved from reference TRBV18 and TRBJ2-4, is NAGVMQNPRHLVRRRGQEARLRCSPMKGHSHVYWYRQLPEEGLKFMVYLQKENIIDESGMPKERFSAEFPKEGPSILRIQQVVRGDSAAYFCASSPPFQARENIQYFGAGTRLSVL.

This clone was counted a few times. The chain recombines TRBV30 with TRBJ2-1; TRBD2 agrees at 12 bases. V dropped 7 bases and J dropped 9; count of bases not matched to a gene: 13. CDR1 GTSNPN and CDR2 SVGIG come from the germline V gene (reference sequence). The CDR3 covers 15 residues. CDR3 nucleotides: TGTGCCTCTACGACTAGCGGGGGTATTCTTGGTGAGCAGTTCTTC. Amino acid sequence: CASTTSGGILGEQFF.

This rearrangement joins TRBV27 to TRBJ2-3; no firm D call. Germline V CDR1 and CDR2: MNHEY, SMNVEV (reference sequence). Trimming took 4 bases from V and 5 from J, leaving 10 bases between them. This CDR3 spans 13 amino acids. CDR3 nucleotide sequence: TGTGCCAGCAGTTACGGTTTCGGAGATACGCAGTATTTT. Protein sequence: CASSYGFGDTQYF.

V usage is TRBV4-3 and J usage is TRBJ2-7, with a tentative D call TRBD1 (6 bases). Germline V gene sequence: CDR1 LGHNA, CDR2 YSLEER. V lost 5 bases and J 7 bases, leaving 12 bases between the germline ends. CDR3 length: 12 residues. This chain's CDR3 is CASSYRDGEQYF. The CDR3 bases are TGCGCCAGCAGCTACAGGGATGGGGAGCAGTACTTC.

This sequence joins TRBV7-8 and TRBJ1-6; D ambiguous. Germline-derived CDR1 and CDR2 are SGHVS and FQNEAQ. This CDR3 has 15 residues. Trimming removed 5 bases from V and 9 bases from J, with 17 bases in between. CDR3 protein: CASSPTTAGSSPLHF. CDR3 sequence (DNA): TGTGCCAGCAGCCCAACGACGGCAGGCAGTTCACCCCTCCACTTT.

This chain links TRBV6-1 with TRBJ2-2; D may be TRBD1 (6 bases). Per germline, CDR1 MNHNS and CDR2 SASEGT. Trimming shortened V by 10 bases and J by 7 bases, and 13 bases separated the two germline ends. This CDR3 comprises 12 residues. The CDR3 spells CATRRGIGELFF. The CDR3 DNA reads TGTGCCACCCGCAGGGGAATCGGGGAGCTGTTTTTT.